This T cell receptor (beta chain) was found in a study of T cells of healthy individuals. This clonotype was counted ten times or more. After removal of 0 bases from V and 2 bases from J, the junction contained 11 bases not matched to a gene. The CDR3 consists of 19 residues. The germline V gene has CDR1 SGHVS and CDR2 FQNEAQ. TCRdb re-called the 5' RACE reads through MiXCR, storing one row per CDR3 protein. The sample comprises just over 40,000 distinct CDR3 sequences, approximately 5% of which are singletons, and over 8.5% rests with the top ten. The genes are TRBV7-8 and TRBJ2-1; 9 bases agree with TRBD2. The source is a human donor in good health. CDR3 protein: CASSLALLAGTHPYNEQFF. CDR3 DNA: TGTGCCAGCAGCTTAGCGCTGCTAGCGGGGACCCATCCCTACAATGAGCAGTTCTTC.